The following is a TCR beta chain sequence with its context. Its antigen is as yet unknown. Germline CDR1 MGHRA, CDR2 YSYEKL. The CDR3 is 14 residues long. The V end lost 4 bases, the J end lost 2 bases, and 9 bases lay between the germline ends. The data were taken from a study of T cells after posttransplantation cyclophosphamide. Study observations and caveats: Donor CD8+ memory clones often dominated recipient blood repertoires at later times.

This related bone marrow graft donor gave peripheral blood on the day of marrow donation. Libraries were prepared by immunoSEQ multiplex PCR; TCRdb keeps only in-frame clonotypes and omits some of them. The sample lists 45,000 or so clones; roughly nine tenths were seen once. This TCR came from a woman in her fifties or sixties in good health and a related stem cell transplant donor. Sequenced material: PBMCs. The J gene is TRBJ1-3, the V gene TRBV4-1; D not resolved. The CDR3 DNA is TGCGCCAGCAGCCGCGGGGTCCCTGGAAACACCATATATTTT. Translated: CASSRGVPGNTIYF.